Below, 8 T cell receptor beta chains from the same sample are listed, as sequenced in a study of shared clonotypes between healthy human individuals. Sequenced by immunoSEQ multiplex PCR; TCRdb stores in-frame clones only, minus some. The sample holds fewer than 1.8 million clones; 98% to 99% are singletons and the top ten take 0.36%. Sequenced sample: naive CD4+ T cells sorted from blood. Subset meaning: CD45RA+ positively selected. Receptors originate from a man between 25 and 39 years old in good health.

The gene calls are TRBV5-1 and TRBJ2-2, with 7 bases lining up with TRBD2. V lost 2 bases to trimming and J lost 2 bases; unmatched junction nucleotides: 6. Germline loops: CDR1 SGHRS, CDR2 YFSETQ. This CDR3 comprises 16 residues. Here the CDR3 reads CASSFKRESNTGELFF. The CDR3, as DNA: TGCGCCAGCAGCTTTAAGCGGGAATCAAACACCGGGGAGCTGTTTTTT.

The gene calls are TRBV5-1 and TRBJ2-1; 16 bases agree with TRBD2. The CDR3 has 16 residues. The germline V gene encodes CDR1 SGHRS and CDR2 YFSETQ. Trimming took 3 bases from V and 7 from J; bases not matched to a gene: 4. CDR3 region: CASSWGTSGRVNEQFF. CDR3 bases: TGCGCCAGCAGCTGGGGGACTAGCGGGAGGGTGAATGAGCAGTTCTTC. Full variable domain (missing parts from reference TRBV5-1 and TRBJ2-1): KAGVTQTPRYLIKTRGQQVTLSCSPISGHRSVSWYQQTPGQGLQFLFEYFSETQRNKGNFPGRFSGRQFSNSRSEMNVSTLELGDSALYLCASSWGTSGRVNEQFFGPGTRLTVL.

This clone was detected only once. The gene calls are TRBV28 and TRBJ2-1; no definite D call. The V and J ends lost 3 bases and 10 bases respectively, with 7 bases between them. The V gene's germline CDR1 is MDHEN and CDR2 SYDVKM. The CDR3 has 11 amino acids. CDR3 sequence: CASSFKAEQFF. The CDR3, as DNA: TGTGCCAGCAGTTTCAAAGCGGAGCAGTTCTTC.

This sequence joins TRBV6-5 and TRBJ2-7; no clear D. Germline CDR1 MNHEY, CDR2 SVGAGI. V lost 5 bases and J lost 0, with 8 bases in between. CDR3 length equals 13 residues. The CDR3 protein is CASSDPSSYEQYF. CDR3 nucleotide sequence: TGTGCCAGCAGTGACCCTAGCTCCTACGAGCAGTACTTC.

This chain joins TRBV5-1 and TRBJ2-1; D is undetermined. The CDR3 extends over 15 amino acids. Germline V gene data show CDR1 as SGHRS and CDR2 as YFSETQ. Between the trimmed V and J ends, which lost 0 bases and 2 bases, there was a span of 9 bases. The CDR3 DNA follows: TGCGCCAGCAGCTTGGCTTCACAGACCTACAATGAGCAGTTCTTC. Translated: CASSLASQTYNEQFF. The whole variable domain, filled in from reference TRBV5-1 and TRBJ2-1, reads KAGVTQTPRYLIKTRGQQVTLSCSPISGHRSVSWYQQTPGQGLQFLFEYFSETQRNKGNFPGRFSGRQFSNSRSEMNVSTLELGDSALYLCASSLASQTYNEQFFGPGTRLTVL.

The chain uses TRBV9 and TRBJ2-2, with D hard to call. From germline, CDR1 is SGDLS and CDR2 YYNGEE. The V and J ends lost 0 bases and 1 base respectively, with 10 bases between them. This CDR3 comprises 16 residues. The CDR3 loop is CASSVVSSLNTGELFF. The DNA of the CDR3 is TGTGCCAGCAGCGTAGTATCAAGCCTGAACACCGGGGAGCTGTTTTTT.

This sequence joins TRBV29-1 and TRBJ2-7; D ambiguous. Germline V gives CDR1 SQVTM, CDR2 ANQGSEA. This CDR3 is built from 11 residues. V lost 7 bases to trimming and J lost 2 bases, with 9 bases between them. This CDR3 is CSAKTTYEQYF. The DNA of the CDR3 is TGCAGCGCCAAAACGACCTACGAGCAGTACTTC.

V is TRBV29-1 and J is TRBJ1-3; D not resolved. The length of the CDR3 is 15 residues. Germline CDR1 and CDR2: SQVTM and ANQGSEA. V lost 2 bases and J 0 bases, leaving 11 bases between the germline ends. CDR3 amino acids: CSVESPGPSGNTIYF. The CDR3 bases are TGCAGCGTTGAAAGTCCAGGCCCCTCTGGAAACACCATATATTTT.